These 12 T cell receptor beta chains came from one sample sequenced in a study of cytomegalovirus exposure and HLA in healthy donors. Sequencing was performed with immunoSEQ multiplex PCR; in TCRdb, only in-frame clones are kept and a portion is missing. The sample includes approximately 56,000 clones, about 92% of them seen just once. Material: PBMCs. Receptor source: a man between 18 and 29 years old in good health and CMV-seronegative.

This clone was counted between two and nine times. This sequence joins TRBV5-1 and TRBJ2-7; TRBD2 matches at 9 bases. The CDR3 is 15 amino acids. V was clipped by 0 bases and J by 6 bases; unmatched bases: 7. Germline V CDR1 and CDR2: SGHRS, YFSETQ. The CDR3 bases are TGCGCCAGCAGCTTGGGGAGCGGGAGGACCACCGAGCAGTACTTC. Translated: CASSLGSGRTTEQYF.

This clone showed up just once. The gene calls are TRBV29-1 and TRBJ2-2, with TRBD2 as a possible D gene (6 bases). Germline loops: CDR1 SQVTM, CDR2 ANQGSEA. There are 14 residues in the CDR3. Trimming took 4 bases from V and 4 from J, leaving 13 bases between them. Here the CDR3 reads CSVGTGVTTGELFF. DNA for the CDR3: TGCAGCGTTGGAACGGGAGTTACCACCGGGGAGCTGTTTTTT.

The chain combines TRBV7-2 with TRBJ2-5; 7 bases line up with TRBD2. Germline assignment: CDR1 SGHTA and CDR2 FQGNSA. V lost 4 bases to trimming and J lost 2 bases; unmatched junction nucleotides: 13. This CDR3 is built from 17 residues. CDR3 nucleotides: TGTGCCAGCAGCTCGATCCCCAGGGACTACCGACAAGAGACCCAGTACTTC. It translates to CASSSIPRDYRQETQYF.

The chain uses TRBV29-1 and TRBJ2-5, with 12 bases identical to TRBD2. Germline V gene lookup returns CDR1 SQVTM and CDR2 ANQGSEA. Trimming at V came to 6 bases and at J to 1 base, leaving 6 bases not matched to a gene. CDR3 length equals 15 residues. CDR3 DNA sequence: TGCAGCGTACAAAGGACTAGCGGGACCCAAGAGACCCAGTACTTC. Translating gives CSVQRTSGTQETQYF.

V is TRBV27 and J is TRBJ2-7; D unresolved. This CDR3 has 12 amino acids. Trimming left V 6 bases short and J 1 base short, with 7 bases between. Germline V gene sequence: CDR1 MNHEY, CDR2 SMNVEV (reference sequence). Here the CDR3 reads CASRGQSYEQYF. The CDR3 DNA reads as TGTGCCAGCAGGGGCCAGTCCTACGAGCAGTACTTC.

The chain carries TRBV28 and TRBJ2-7, with 12 bases aligning to TRBD2. Per germline, CDR1 MDHEN and CDR2 SYDVKM. Trimming at V came to 7 bases and at J to 3 bases, leaving 7 bases not matched to a gene. The CDR3 spans 15 residues. CDR3 DNA: TGTGCCAGCACCCTACTAGCGGGAGGTATCTACGAGCAGTACTTC. Protein: CASTLLAGGIYEQYF.

The chain combines TRBV5-5 with TRBJ2-1; weak D call: TRBD1 (5 bases). The CDR3 totals 15 residues. CDR1 and CDR2 from the germline V gene are SGHKS and YYEKEE (reference sequence). Trimming took off 0 bases at V and 2 bases at J, with 9 bases between the two ends. CDR3 sequence (DNA): TGTGCCAGCAGCTTGGAGGGGATCACCTACAATGAGCAGTTCTTC. Translation gives CASSLEGITYNEQFF.

J is TRBJ1-5 and V is TRBV21-1; the listed D gene, TRBD1, was not tested against the DNA. TRBV21-1 represents a pseudogene. The CDR3 extends over 19 amino acids. CDR3 amino acids: CASSETGTGDFYSNQPQHF. The DNA of the CDR3 is TGTGCCAGCAGCGAAACCGGGACAGGAGATTTTTATAGCAATCAGCCCCAGCATTTT.

The chain joins TRBV4-1 to TRBJ2-2; 8 nucleotides agree with TRBD1. CDR3 size: 15 residues. The germline CDR1 and CDR2 sequences are MGHRA and YSYEKL. V was clipped by 3 bases and J by 3 bases; unmatched bases: 3. The CDR3 DNA reads as TGCGCCAGCAGCCACTTGGACAGGGACACCGGGGAGCTGTTTTTT. The encoded protein is CASSHLDRDTGELFF.

V is TRBV6-6 and J is TRBJ1-5; 7 bases map to TRBD1. Germline lookup yields CDR1 MNHNY and CDR2 SVGAGI (reference sequence). This CDR3 has 15 residues. The trim removed 5 bases at V and 0 bases at J, leaving 4 bases unmatched. The CDR3 nucleotides read TGTGCCAGCAGTAGACAGGGCCCTAGCAATCAGCCCCAGCATTTT. Protein: CASSRQGPSNQPQHF.

The genes are TRBV10-3 and TRBJ2-3; 15 nucleotides line up with TRBD2. Germline assignment: CDR1 ENHRY and CDR2 SYGVKD. CDR3 length: 16 amino acids. Trimming cost V 4 bases and J 5 bases; bases outside gene matches: 4. The CDR3 region has the DNA TGTGCCATCAGTGGGACTAGCGGGAGGGCAATAGATACGCAGTATTTT. Translating gives CAISGTSGRAIDTQYF.

A word on this clone: Additional DNA sequences in this sample encode the identical CDR3. The J gene is TRBJ1-1, the V gene TRBV6-5; TRBD1 is a possible D gene (5 bases). The CDR3 is made up of 13 amino acids. Germline V lookup: CDR1 MNHEY, CDR2 SVGAGI. Trimming removed 4 bases at V and 1 base at J, with 7 bases between. Written as DNA, the CDR3 is TGTGCCAGCAGTTTTGGGGCGAACACTGAAGCTTTCTTT. This codes for CASSFGANTEAFF.